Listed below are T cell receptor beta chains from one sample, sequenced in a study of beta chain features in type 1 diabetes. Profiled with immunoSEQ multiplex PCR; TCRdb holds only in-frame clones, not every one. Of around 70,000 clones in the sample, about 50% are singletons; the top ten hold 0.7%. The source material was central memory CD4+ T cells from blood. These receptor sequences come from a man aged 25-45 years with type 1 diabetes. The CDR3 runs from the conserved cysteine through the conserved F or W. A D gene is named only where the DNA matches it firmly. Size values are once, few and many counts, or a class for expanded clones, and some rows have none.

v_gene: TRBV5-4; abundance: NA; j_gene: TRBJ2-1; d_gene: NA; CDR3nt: TGTGCCAGCAGCTCTTTTTCCTACAATGAGCAGTTCTTC; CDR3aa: CASSSFSYNEQFF
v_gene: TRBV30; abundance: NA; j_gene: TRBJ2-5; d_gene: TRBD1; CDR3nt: TGTGCCTGGGGTCCAGGGGGAGAGACCCAGTACTTC; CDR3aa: CAWGPGGETQYF
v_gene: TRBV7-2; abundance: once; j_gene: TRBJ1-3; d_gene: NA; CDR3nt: TGTGCCAGCAACACTTACCAGGGTACTGGAAACACCATATATTTT; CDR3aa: CASNTYQGTGNTIYF
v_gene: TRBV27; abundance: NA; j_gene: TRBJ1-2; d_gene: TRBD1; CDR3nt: TGTGCCAGCGGACTTACCGGACAGGGGGATGGCTACACCTTC; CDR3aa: CASGLTGQGDGYTF
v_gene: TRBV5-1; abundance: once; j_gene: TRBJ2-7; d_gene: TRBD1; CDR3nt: TGCGCCAGCAGGTTTACAGGGGGCGAGCAGTACTTC; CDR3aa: CASRFTGGEQYF
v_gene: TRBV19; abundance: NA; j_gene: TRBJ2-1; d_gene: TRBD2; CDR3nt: TGTGCCAGTGGGGGAGGGTACGGAAATGAGCAGTTCTTC; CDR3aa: CASGGGYGNEQFF
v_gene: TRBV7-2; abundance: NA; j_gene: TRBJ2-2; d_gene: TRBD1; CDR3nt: TGTGCCAGCAGCCCACGGGCAGGGGGCTTAAACACCGGGGAGCTGTTTTTT; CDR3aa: CASSPRAGGLNTGELFF
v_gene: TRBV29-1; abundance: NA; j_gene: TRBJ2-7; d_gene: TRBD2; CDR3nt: TGCAGCGTGCCTTTGAGTGGGCGGGGGGGCCTGGACGAGCAGTACTTC; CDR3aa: CSVPLSGRGGLDEQYF
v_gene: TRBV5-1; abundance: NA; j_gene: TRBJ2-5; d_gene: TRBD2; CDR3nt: TGCGCCAGCAGCTTGGGAGCTAGCGGGGGGCAAGAGACCCAGTACTTC; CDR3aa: CASSLGASGGQETQYF
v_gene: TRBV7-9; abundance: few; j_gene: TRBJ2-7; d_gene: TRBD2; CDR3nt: TGTGCCAGCAGCTTACCCTTCCGACTAGCGGGAAAAAAGAACGAGCAGTACTTC; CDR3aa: CASSLPFRLAGKKNEQYF
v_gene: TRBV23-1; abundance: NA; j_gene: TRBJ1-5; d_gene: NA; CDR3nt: TGCGCCAGCAGTCAAAGCCGGGGAGGTGTGAGGTATAGCAATCAGCCCCAGCATTTT; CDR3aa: CASSQSRGGVRYSNQPQHF
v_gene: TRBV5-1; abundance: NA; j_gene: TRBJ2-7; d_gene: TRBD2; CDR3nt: TGCGCCAGCAGTTTTAGCGGGAGGGCCTCCTACGAGCAGTACTTC; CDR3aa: CASSFSGRASYEQYF
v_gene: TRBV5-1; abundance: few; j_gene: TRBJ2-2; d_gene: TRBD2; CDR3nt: TGCGCCAGCAGTCGCGGGGGGGCCTATGACACCGGGGAGCTGTTTTTT; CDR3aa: CASSRGGAYDTGELFF
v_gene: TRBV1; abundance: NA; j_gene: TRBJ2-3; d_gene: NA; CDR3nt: TGCACCAGCACCCCTACACAGCGGGGGGGCTGGGGTACGCAGTATTTT; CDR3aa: CTSTPTQRGGWGTQYF
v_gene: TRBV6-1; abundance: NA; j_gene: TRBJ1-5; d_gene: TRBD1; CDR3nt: TGTGCCAGCATCAGGGACAGAAGCAATCAGCCCCAGCATTTT; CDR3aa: CASIRDRSNQPQHF
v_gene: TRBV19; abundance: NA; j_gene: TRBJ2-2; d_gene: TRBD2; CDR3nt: TGTGCCAGTAGTAGAGGACTAGCGGGGACCACCGGGGAGCTGTTTTTT; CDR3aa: CASSRGLAGTTGELFF
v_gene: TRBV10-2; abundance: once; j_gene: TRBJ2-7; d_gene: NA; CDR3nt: TGCGCCAGCAGTGAACGGGCCTACGAGCAGTACTTC; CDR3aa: CASSERAYEQYF
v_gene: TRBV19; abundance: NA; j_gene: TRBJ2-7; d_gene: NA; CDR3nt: TGTGCCAGTAGTTCTGGGGCTTACGAGCAGTACTTC; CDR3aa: CASSSGAYEQYF
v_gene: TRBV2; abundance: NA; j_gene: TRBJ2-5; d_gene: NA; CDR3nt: TGTGCCAGCAGTGACGGTCTTTCAGAGACCCAGTACTTC; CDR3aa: CASSDGLSETQYF
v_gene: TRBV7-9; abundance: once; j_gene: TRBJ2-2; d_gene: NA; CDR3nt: TGTGCCAGCAGCCCTCGCACCGGGATAGGGAACACCGGGGAGCTGTTTTTT; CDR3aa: CASSPRTGIGNTGELFF
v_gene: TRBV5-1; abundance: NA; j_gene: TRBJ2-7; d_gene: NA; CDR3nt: TGCGCCAGCAGCTTGGCCGGTGGCTCCTACGAGCAGTACTTC; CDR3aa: CASSLAGGSYEQYF
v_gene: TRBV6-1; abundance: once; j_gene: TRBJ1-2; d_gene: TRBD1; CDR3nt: TGTGCCAGCAGTGAAGATGAGGGGGCTGGTAACTATGGCTACACCTTC; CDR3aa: CASSEDEGAGNYGYTF
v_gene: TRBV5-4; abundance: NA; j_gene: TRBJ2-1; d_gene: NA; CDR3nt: TGTGCCAGCACCCTGGGGGGGCTAGCCCTAGGCGATGAGCAGTTCTTC; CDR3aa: CASTLGGLALGDEQFF
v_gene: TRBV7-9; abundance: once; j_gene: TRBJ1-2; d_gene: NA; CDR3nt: TGTGCCAGCAGCTTGGCAGTCAACTATGGCTACACCTTC; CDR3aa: CASSLAVNYGYTF
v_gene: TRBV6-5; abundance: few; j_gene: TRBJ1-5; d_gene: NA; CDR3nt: TGTGCCAGCGGGCGGGGAGGGGCGAATCAGCCCCAGCATTTT; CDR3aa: CASGRGGANQPQHF
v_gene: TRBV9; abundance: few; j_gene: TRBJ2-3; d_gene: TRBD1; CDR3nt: TGTGCCAGCAGCGGCTCCGGGACAGTGACAGATACGCAGTATTTT; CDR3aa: CASSGSGTVTDTQYF
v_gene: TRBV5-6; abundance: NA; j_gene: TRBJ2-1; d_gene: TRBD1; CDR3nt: TGTGCCAGCAGCTGGGACAGGGGGAGCTCCTACAATGAGCAGTTCTTC; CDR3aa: CASSWDRGSSYNEQFF